This entry is about one TCR beta chain. How the authors handled the data: Counts of nucleated cells, estimated from reference gene primer amplification, were obtained. Assay used: immunoSEQ multiplex PCR; TCRdb lists only in-frame clones, some missing. That table is the source of V, J and clone size, and D and trimming were worked out from the DNA. Among hundreds of thousands of clones listed, approximately 90% were seen once. This entry comes from a study of blood T cell repertoires in COVID-19. Looking at the study overall: Acute and convalescent COVID-19 specimens originated in the United States, Italy and Spain. Sample material is recorded as cDNA or gDNA derived from T cells, B-cell-depleted T cells, or PBMCs.

The V end was cut by 6 bases, the J end by 7 bases, with 13 bases between. The CDR3 has 13 amino acids. Germline loops: CDR1 LNHDA, CDR2 SQIVND (reference sequence). Sample: peripheral blood. This clonotype originated in a man younger than 35 with active or convalescent COVID-19. The chain carries TRBV19 and TRBJ2-1; maybe TRBD1 (5 bases). CDR3 sequence: CASSRRVGNEQFF. CDR3 nucleotide sequence: TGTGCCAGTAGCCGCAGGGTAGGGAATGAGCAGTTCTTC.